The text below deals with one T cell receptor beta chain. The specificity of this receptor is unknown. Base-call qualities are not available, and no considerably larger clone is one nucleotide away. This specimen's time point label, per the study, means: after dendritic cell vaccination, including at tumor progression/relapse. Patients were selected for having adequate residual fresh-frozen tumor tissue and more than two years of available survival data. Molecular status otherwise varied across the glioblastoma patients, but none of them carried an isocitrate dehydrogenase mutation. PBMC collection took place before vaccination, two weeks after the third vaccination, and at tumor progression if progression occurred. The Qiagen DNeasy Blood extraction Kit was used for extraction of genomic DNA. Using the immunoSEQ assay, TCRB CDR3 regions were amplified from roughly 1.8 micrograms of genomic DNA, or from all available DNA when less than that was on hand. For multiplex PCR, 60 forward primers for TCR V beta segments and 13 reverse primers for J beta segments were used. To estimate reads per starting template, synthetic control templates were spiked into each sample at limiting dilution. The Illumina HiSeq System generated 87 bp sequencing reads. On the study's bioinformatics: PCR and sequencing errors were removed by merging closely related sequences with a nearest neighbor algorithm. TCR overlap was measured as the percentage of unique tumor TCR beta sequences also present in the same patient's peripheral blood. TCRdb re-hosts the immuneACCESS table, in-frame sequences only. Its copies lack some clones; in the studies checked, an unresolved V gene accounts for under half of them, and the cause for the rest is not known. V and J calls and clone size are given by that table; D and trimming were obtained from the DNA. The sample table holds some 91,000 clones, of which about 81% were seen once. The biggest ten clones account for approximately 2.1% of the sample.

V gives up 10 bases and J gives up 0 bases, and the segment between their germline ends measures 13 bases. Its CDR3 holds 14 amino acids, cysteine through phenylalanine. The retained sequence is limited to the CDR3, 42 bases, with the frame set at the first base. CDR1 and CDR2, per the germline V gene (reference sequence), are MNHEY and SMNVEV. This sample stems from a study of glioma-infiltrating T cells after dendritic cell vaccination (dated by TCRdb to the mid-2010s). Describing the broader study: The cohort comprised roughly 15 glioblastoma patients from Phase I and II dendritic cell vaccination trials, 9 newly diagnosed and 6 with recurrent disease. Between 2003 and 2012, patients were given autologous tumor lysate-pulsed dendritic cell vaccination. The vaccine consisted of monocyte-derived dendritic cells cultured seven to eight days with IL-4 and GM-CSF, then pulsed overnight with autologous tumor lysate. Patients received three intradermal dendritic cell vaccine injections at biweekly intervals in the arm below the axilla. Deep sequencing of TCR beta CDR3 regions was used to quantify tumor-infiltrating lymphocyte content and compare tumor and blood repertoires in dendritic cell-vaccinated glioblastoma patients. Survival after dendritic cell vaccination was correlated with TCR sequencing metrics, including TIL content and tumor-blood repertoire overlap.

Study-wide conclusions, independent of this receptor: Higher estimated pretreatment TIL content predicted longer time to progression and overall survival after dendritic cell vaccination. The response model built on TCR overlap across three groups was characterized as speculative, with prospective validation still needed. The cohort was small and heterogeneous, and full blood and tumor sets were available for few patients, with initial-recurrent tumor pairs available for even fewer patients. No direct relationship between TCR clonality and survival was found, suggesting a diverse polyclonal response may matter.

The sequencing used blood, collected after dendritic cell vaccination. The sequence derives from a human donor with glioblastoma. The chain employs TRBV27 and TRBJ2-1; tentative D gene TRBD1, with 5 bases matching. The CDR3 has the sequence CATSTDSSYNEQFF. The sequenced DNA is TGTGCCACCTCGACAGACAGCTCCTACAATGAGCAGTTCTTC.